The TCR beta chain under discussion was sequenced for a study of identifying expanded T cells in peripheral blood. The CDR3 is 15 amino acids. V dropped 3 bases and J dropped 1 base, with 10 bases sitting between them. Germline V gene sequence: CDR1 SGHTA, CDR2 FQGNSA. Whole-study findings and limits: Across healthy donors, higher total template counts meant significantly greater approximately 2-week count variance. About 1.2 clones differed between technical replicates, versus approximately 16 and 19 over time.

No infections or other immune events were documented during collection. As for this clone: The target antigen is unknown.

Sequencing was performed with immunoSEQ multiplex PCR; in TCRdb, only in-frame clones are kept and a portion is missing. The sample lists 100,000 to 150,000 clones; 75% to 90% were seen once. The chain combines TRBV7-2 with TRBJ1-3; D gene ambiguous. The source material was blood. The receptor was derived from a person between 18 and 75 years old in good health. CDR3 nucleotide sequence: TGTGCCAGCAGCTTGACCTTGGGGTCTGGAAACACCATATATTTT. Protein product: CASSLTLGSGNTIYF. Complete variable domain (other parts from reference TRBV7-2 and TRBJ1-3): GAGVSQSPSNKVTEKGKDVELRCDPISGHTALYWYRQSLGQGLEFLIYFQGNSAPDKSGLPSDRFSAERTGGSVSTLTIQRTQQEDSAVYLCASSLTLGSGNTIYFGEGSWLTVV.